This TCR beta chain was captured by sequencing in a study of vaccination and CD4 T cells after COVID-19. Across the study: Convalescent patients gave post-COVID blood a median approximately 94 days post-diagnosis, range 35 to 161. Spike peptides, overlapping and drawn from SARS-CoV-2, HCoV-NL63, HCoV-OC43 and HCoV-229E, were used to stimulate cells.

Treatment of the sample: approximately nine-day PBMC culture with coronavirus spike peptide pools or control peptides (ViraFEST assay). With respect to this clonotype: Antigen: not known.

The CDR3 length is 13 residues. CDR1 and CDR2 (germline): SGHTA, FQGTGA. Between the trimmed V and J ends, which lost 5 bases and 4 bases, there was a span of 11 bases. The Oncomine TCR Beta short-read assay sequenced DNA from cultured CD4+ T cells. TCRdb fed the PCR reads into MiXCR, producing one record per CDR3 protein. The sample includes 20,000 to 30,000 distinct CDR3 sequences, approximately 59% of them seen just once. The chain joins TRBV7-3 to TRBJ1-2; D is ambiguous. Sequenced: CD4+ T cells from blood, cultured in vitro. The receptor was derived from a human donor who had recovered from COVID-19. CDR3 nucleotides: TGTGCCAGCAGCCCCACCGGAGCCTATGGCTACACCTTC. It is translated as CASSPTGAYGYTF.